This entry lists 23 T cell receptor beta chains sequenced from one sample in a study of PD-1 blockade in classical Hodgkin lymphoma. Produced via immunoSEQ multiplex PCR; TCRdb's table is partial and in-frame only. The sample shows fewer than 7,500 clones, around four fifths of them seen only once. Every patient had relapsed following autologous stem cell transplantation, and cohorts differed in brentuximab vedotin exposure. It was by magnetic negative selection that CD4+ T cells were purified from thawed PBMCs. The specimen comprised CD4+ T cells from blood, sampled at baseline. The receptors were gathered from a human donor with classical Hodgkin lymphoma.

This clone was observed once. The chain combines TRBV5-8 with TRBJ2-1; 14 positions match TRBD2. The germline gives CDR1 SGHTS, CDR2 YDEGEE. The V gene end was trimmed by 4 bases and the J gene end by 7 bases; junction bases not matched to a gene: 4. This CDR3 has 15 amino acids. CDR3 in DNA: TGTGCCAGCAGCACGGGACTAGCGGGAGATAATGAGCAGTTCTTC. Amino acid sequence: CASSTGLAGDNEQFF.

This clone appeared a few times. The chain joins TRBV7-9 to TRBJ1-2; 7 bases fit TRBD1. CDR3 length equals 14 residues. Per the germline V gene, CDR1 is SEHNR and CDR2 is FQNEAQ (reference sequence). The V and J ends lost 1 base and 7 bases, in that order; junction bases with no gene match: 6. The CDR3 DNA is TGTGCCAGCAGCTTAGAGGGTAGGGGGCTTGGCTACACCTTC. It yields the protein CASSLEGRGLGYTF.

This clone was picked up a small number of times. The V and J genes are TRBV7-9 and TRBJ1-1, with D uncertain. Trimming pared 6 bases from V and 6 bases from J, leaving 11 bases between. The germline V gene encodes CDR1 SEHNR and CDR2 FQNEAQ (reference sequence). This CDR3 comprises 12 residues. The CDR3 reads CASSGGRSEAFF. CDR3 bases: TGTGCCAGCAGTGGAGGGCGTTCTGAAGCTTTCTTT.

The chain has TRBV19 and TRBJ2-4; D may match TRBD1 or TRBD2 (6 bases each). This CDR3 has 15 amino acids. Looked up from germline, CDR1 is LNHDA and CDR2 is SQIVND (reference sequence). Deletions cut 7 bases from V and 6 bases from J, with 19 bases between. The CDR3, as DNA: TGTGCCAGTATAGGGATACAGGGAGGATTAAACATTCAGTACTTC. Protein: CASIGIQGGLNIQYF.

The rearrangement uses TRBV27 and TRBJ2-5; the D call may be TRBD1 or TRBD2 (5 bases each). Germline lookup yields CDR1 MNHEY and CDR2 SMNVEV (reference sequence). V lost 6 bases and J 5 bases, leaving 19 bases between the germline ends. There are 15 residues in the CDR3. CDR3 region: CASSPILGGGETQYF. CDR3 in DNA: TGTGCCAGCAGCCCAATTCTTGGGGGTGGGGAGACCCAGTACTTC.

This chain connects TRBV5-1 to TRBJ2-1; 11 bases align to TRBD1. Germline CDR1 is SGHRS and CDR2 is YFSETQ. There are 15 residues in the CDR3. The ends lost 0 bases at V and 10 bases at J; junction bases unmatched: 6. The CDR3 DNA reads as TGCGCCAGCAGCTTGGACGGACAGGGGGCATTAGAGCAGTTCTTC. Protein sequence: CASSLDGQGALEQFF.

The chain has TRBV18 and TRBJ2-2; 10 nucleotides match TRBD2. This CDR3 has 15 amino acids. The trim removed 4 bases at V and 4 bases at J, leaving 3 bases unmatched. Germline lookup yields CDR1 KGHSH and CDR2 LQKENI. The CDR3 loop reads CASSQTSGTTGELFF. CDR3 coding DNA: TGTGCCAGCTCACAAACTAGCGGGACCACCGGGGAGCTGTTTTTT. The whole variable domain, remainder taken from reference TRBV18 and TRBJ2-2, is NAGVMQNPRHLVRRRGQEARLRCSPMKGHSHVYWYRQLPEEGLKFMVYLQKENIIDESGMPKERFSAEFPKEGPSILRIQQVVRGDSAAYFCASSQTSGTTGELFFGEGSRLTVL.

The chain couples TRBV10-3 to TRBJ1-6; no clear D gene. Germline V gene data show CDR1 as ENHRY and CDR2 as SYGVKD. The CDR3 has 13 amino acids. V was shortened by 0 bases and J by 7 bases, with 4 bases between the two germline ends. The DNA of the CDR3 is TGTGCCATCAGTGAGTCGGGAAATTCACCCCTCCACTTT. It codes for CAISESGNSPLHF.

V usage is TRBV9 and J usage is TRBJ2-7; 9 bases match TRBD2. J was trimmed by 5 bases and V by 0 bases; bases with no gene match: 6. The CDR3 runs to 15 residues. CDR1 and CDR2 (germline): SGDLS, YYNGEE. CDR3: CASSVGVAGAHEQYF. The CDR3 DNA follows: TGTGCCAGCAGCGTAGGGGTAGCGGGAGCCCACGAGCAGTACTTC.

This clone was seen a handful of times. The chain uses TRBV6-1 and TRBJ2-7; D may correspond to TRBD1 or TRBD2 (5 bases each). Germline CDR1 reads MNHNS; CDR2 reads SASEGT. The germline V and J ends were trimmed by 4 bases and 1 base, with 14 bases remaining between them. The CDR3 runs 15 residues. The CDR3 bases are TGTGCCAGCAGTGCCGAGACCTGGGGGTCCTACGAGCAGTACTTC. Its translation is CASSAETWGSYEQYF.

The rearrangement uses TRBV19 and TRBJ2-1; D is uncertain. CDR3 length: 12 residues. The V end lost 3 bases, the J end lost 9 bases, and 9 bases lay between the germline ends. The germline CDR1 and CDR2 sequences are LNHDA and SQIVND (reference sequence). CDR3 amino acids: CASSILRGEQFF. In DNA, the CDR3 is TGTGCCAGTAGTATCCTTCGTGGTGAGCAGTTCTTC.

The rearrangement uses TRBV4-1 and TRBJ2-1; D may be TRBD2 (5 bases). V was shortened by 0 bases and J by 9 bases, with 9 bases between the two germline ends. Germline loops: CDR1 MGHRA, CDR2 YSYEKL. This CDR3 has 13 residues. CDR3: CASSQDRGIEQFF. The CDR3 nucleotides are TGCGCCAGCAGCCAAGATCGGGGAATTGAGCAGTTCTTC.

This clone has a handful of counts. The rearrangement joins TRBV10-3 to TRBJ2-1; 7 nucleotides agree with TRBD2. With 1 base clipped from V and 13 bases from J, the junction kept 10 bases outside the gene matches. The CDR3 consists of 14 residues. Germline V CDR1 and CDR2: ENHRY, SYGVKD. The CDR3 DNA sequence: TGTGCCATCAGTGAGTTGGACTTGGGGGGGGGACAGTTCTTC. It translates to CAISELDLGGGQFF.

The chain couples TRBV7-9 to TRBJ2-1; either TRBD1 or TRBD2 may fit D (5 bases each). Germline V gene lookup returns CDR1 SEHNR and CDR2 FQNEAQ (reference sequence). This CDR3 comprises 16 residues. V lost 1 base and J 6 bases, leaving 16 bases between the germline ends. In DNA form, the CDR3 reads TGTGCCAGCAGCTTAGTCGGGACCGGTCCCTTCAATGAGCAGTTCTTC. Amino acids: CASSLVGTGPFNEQFF.

This chain uses TRBV18 with TRBJ2-3, with D perhaps matching TRBD1 (6 bases). The length of the CDR3 is 14 residues. CDR1 KGHSH and CDR2 LQKENI come from the germline V gene. V was trimmed by 9 bases and J by 6 bases, leaving 19 bases between them. CDR3 residues: CASTGQTVSDTQYF. The DNA for the CDR3 is TGTGCCAGTACCGGACAGACGGTTTCTGATACGCAGTATTTT.

CDR3 in amino acids: CASSTPGDTQYF. In DNA, the CDR3 is TGTGCCAGCAGTACCCCCGGGGATACGCAGTATTTT. This rearrangement joins TRBV6-5 to TRBJ2-3; D gene uncertain. Per germline, CDR1 MNHEY and CDR2 SVGAGI. Trimming shortened V by 5 bases and J by 6 bases, and 9 bases separated the two germline ends. The CDR3 consists of 12 residues.

This clone was recorded a few times. This chain connects TRBV7-2 to TRBJ2-2, with D maybe TRBD1 (6 bases). The CDR3 contains 15 residues. Between the trimmed V and J ends, which lost 0 bases and 4 bases, there was a span of 9 bases. CDR1 SGHTA and CDR2 FQGNSA come from the germline V gene. The CDR3 region has the DNA TGTGCCAGCAGCTTAGCCCAAGGGGGCACCGGGGAGCTGTTTTTT. Protein sequence: CASSLAQGGTGELFF.

The CDR3 nucleotides are TGTGCCAGCAGTTATGGCTTACAGCCCTCTTACGAGCAGTACTTC. It encodes CASSYGLQPSYEQYF. This sequence joins TRBV11-2 and TRBJ2-7; the D is unclear. From germline, CDR1 is SGHAT and CDR2 FQNNGV. The CDR3 consists of 15 residues. V lost 6 bases and J lost 4, with 19 bases in between.

In this sample, this clone turned up once. The rearrangement joins TRBV18 to TRBJ2-1; 9 bases match TRBD1. Unmatched junction bases numbered 3, after V lost 3 bases and J lost 6 bases. Germline CDR1 and CDR2: KGHSH and LQKENI. The CDR3 is 14 residues long. The CDR3 DNA is TGTGCCAGCTCACCCGGGACAGGGCCCAATGAGCAGTTCTTC. It specifies CASSPGTGPNEQFF. The variable domain in full, completed from reference TRBV18 and TRBJ2-1, reads NAGVMQNPRHLVRRRGQEARLRCSPMKGHSHVYWYRQLPEEGLKFMVYLQKENIIDESGMPKERFSAEFPKEGPSILRIQQVVRGDSAAYFCASSPGTGPNEQFFGPGTRLTVL.

The chain couples TRBV2 to TRBJ1-2, with TRBD1 identical over 11 bases. Germline CDR1 is SNHLY and CDR2 is FYNNEI. After removal of 8 bases from V and 5 bases from J, the junction contained 10 bases not matched to a gene. The CDR3 spans 15 residues. The CDR3 sequence is CASYKMGQGEYGYTF. CDR3 in DNA: TGTGCCAGCTACAAAATGGGACAGGGGGAATATGGCTACACCTTC.

V and J are TRBV18 and TRBJ2-7; the D is unclear. This CDR3 comprises 12 residues. Germline CDR1 and CDR2: KGHSH and LQKENI. V lost 5 bases and J lost 0, with 5 bases in between. This CDR3 is CASSAGSYEQYF. The DNA for the CDR3 is TGTGCCAGCTCAGCAGGCTCCTACGAGCAGTACTTC.

CDR3 coding DNA: TGTGCCAGCTCACCAAGGGGACTAGCGGGAGGCTACGAGCAGTACTTC. It is translated as CASSPRGLAGGYEQYF. This chain links TRBV18 with TRBJ2-7; 15 bases align to TRBD2. The trim removed 2 bases at V and 3 bases at J, leaving 2 bases unmatched. Per germline, CDR1 KGHSH and CDR2 LQKENI. The CDR3 is made up of 16 amino acids.

This clone was counted between two and nine times. J is TRBJ2-1 and V is TRBV27, with D perhaps matching TRBD2 (5 bases). CDR1 MNHEY and CDR2 SMNVEV come from the germline V gene (reference sequence). The CDR3 totals 17 residues. Trimming took off 5 bases at V and 2 bases at J, with 19 bases between the two ends. DNA for the CDR3: TGTGCCAGCAGTCTGGCGGACTTCTATACCGCCTACAATGAGCAGTTCTTC. This codes for CASSLADFYTAYNEQFF.